Below, 2 T cell receptor beta chains from the same sample are listed, as sequenced in a study of blood T cell repertoires in COVID-19. The protocol was immunoSEQ multiplex PCR, while the TCRdb copy is restricted to in-frame clones and leaves out a portion. The table records approximately 350,000 clones, 88% of them present only once. The sample consisted of peripheral blood. The origin of the receptors is a woman between 70 and 85 years old with COVID-19, enrolled during active disease.

This clone was counted only a few times. The V call is TRBV5-6, the J call TRBJ2-3; TRBD2 matches 16 bases. Germline V gene sequence: CDR1 SGHDT, CDR2 YYEEEE. The CDR3 runs to 15 residues. V was pared by 4 bases and J by 10 bases, with 6 bases of the junction left unmatched. The CDR3 bases are TGTGCCAGCAGCCCGGGACTAGCGGGGGGGGCCGCGCAGTATTTT. Protein product: CASSPGLAGGAAQYF.

The chain combines TRBV19 with TRBJ2-7, with a weak D call TRBD1 (6 bases). V was pared by 3 bases and J by 0 bases, with 9 bases between. The CDR3 consists of 14 residues. Looked up from germline, CDR1 is LNHDA and CDR2 is SQIVND (reference sequence). The CDR3: CASSIGQSSYEQYF. The CDR3 coding sequence is TGTGCCAGTAGTATCGGACAGAGCTCCTACGAGCAGTACTTC.